Presented here are 8 T cell receptor beta chains from one specimen sequenced in a study of shared clonotypes between healthy human individuals. The method was immunoSEQ multiplex PCR; TCRdb's version includes in-frame clones alone and lacks a portion of them. The table lists around 1.1 million clones, about 84% of them singletons. Sequencing was performed on memory CD4+ T cells from PBMCs. The subset here: CD45RA-negative fraction. All receptors come from a man between 18 and 35 years old in good health. Some clones in this sample may be carry-over from other donors' samples.

This clone came up a few times. The identical CDR3 is also encoded by other nucleotide sequences in the sample. This chain connects TRBV28 to TRBJ2-5; possible D gene TRBD1, 6 bases. CDR1 is MDHEN and CDR2 is SYDVKM in the germline V gene. The germline V and J ends were trimmed by 3 bases and 1 base, with 9 bases remaining between them. The CDR3 loop spans 14 amino acids. The CDR3 region is CASSLGTLQETQYF. CDR3 sequence (DNA): TGTGCCAGCAGTTTGGGGACACTCCAAGAGACCCAGTACTTC.

The chain has TRBV4-1 and TRBJ2-2, with TRBD1 matching 7 bases. The CDR3 is 16 amino acids. Germline-derived CDR1 and CDR2 are MGHRA and YSYEKL. Trimming at V came to 1 base and at J to 1 base, leaving 3 bases not matched to a gene. The CDR3 region has the DNA TGCGCCAGCAGCCAAGGGTGGGACAGGAACACCGGGGAGCTGTTTTTT. It codes for CASSQGWDRNTGELFF.

As to this clone: At the DNA level, this CDR3 is encoded by other sequences in the same sample as well. CDR3 in amino acids: CASSLEGAGANVLTF. The CDR3 DNA reads as TGTGCCAGCAGCTTGGAGGGAGCTGGGGCCAACGTCCTGACTTTC. The chain joins TRBV5-6 to TRBJ2-6; tentatively, D is TRBD2 (5 bases). The V end was cut by 0 bases, the J end by 2 bases, with 6 bases between. From germline, CDR1 is SGHDT and CDR2 YYEEEE. This CDR3 region has 15 residues.

The rearrangement joins TRBV18 to TRBJ1-1; D is uncertain. Germline loops: CDR1 KGHSH, CDR2 LQKENI. V was clipped by 8 bases and J by 5 bases, with 18 bases between them. This CDR3 spans 14 amino acids. This CDR3 is CASVPPGGRTEAFF. CDR3 nucleotide sequence: TGTGCCAGCGTACCCCCGGGCGGACGGACTGAAGCTTTCTTT.

The count of this clone is one. This chain uses TRBV15 with TRBJ1-4; possible D gene TRBD1, 6 bases. V was cut by 8 bases and J by 13 bases, with 29 bases left in between. CDR3 size: 16 residues. Germline V gene sequence: CDR1 LNHNV, CDR2 YYDKDF (reference sequence). The CDR3 sequence: CATGPPARDRFKGLFF. CDR3 DNA sequence: TGTGCCACCGGCCCGCCGGCTAGAGACAGGTTTAAAGGACTGTTTTTT.

This clone was found many times. The rearrangement uses TRBV7-9 and TRBJ1-5, with unresolved D. The CDR3 is 13 residues long. Germline CDR1 is SEHNR and CDR2 is FQNEAQ (reference sequence). Trimming stripped 6 bases from V and 7 bases from J, with 13 bases between. CDR3 residues: CASSREGSQPQHF. The CDR3 nucleotides read TGTGCCAGCAGTCGAGAGGGTTCCCAGCCCCAGCATTTT.

V gene TRBV25-1 combines with J gene TRBJ1-1; a weak D match, TRBD1 (5 bases). Germline V gene sequence: CDR1 MGHDK, CDR2 SYGVNS. The CDR3 has 13 amino acids. Trimming stripped 3 bases from V and 8 bases from J, with 13 bases between. The CDR3 sequence is CASSEVQGREAFF. CDR3 DNA: TGTGCCAGCAGTGAGGTCCAGGGCAGGGAAGCTTTCTTT.

CDR3: CAWSVWGGSGNTIYF. In DNA form, the CDR3 reads TGTGCCTGGAGTGTATGGGGAGGCTCTGGAAACACCATATATTTT. The chain links TRBV30 to TRBJ1-3, with D hard to call. The V end was cut by 0 bases, the J end by 0 bases, with 9 bases between. CDR1 and CDR2 (germline): GTSNPN, SVGIG (reference sequence). This CDR3 has 15 amino acids.